This paragraph reports one T cell receptor (beta chain). The study ran its PCR with 60 Vbeta and 13 Jbeta primers. Only in-frame clones appear in the TCRdb table, and some are missing; sequencing was by immunoSEQ multiplex PCR. The sample carries 100,000 to 150,000 clones, roughly 80% recorded once. The record originates from a study of cytomegalovirus exposure and HLA in healthy donors. Per the germline V gene, CDR1 is GTSNPN and CDR2 is SVGIG (reference sequence). V dropped 4 bases and J dropped 4; count of bases not matched to a gene: 7. This CDR3 is built from 14 residues. This rearrangement joins TRBV30 to TRBJ2-1, with TRBD2 identical over 7 bases. Input material: PBMCs. The sequence was obtained from a male donor in good health and CMV-seronegative. CDR3 residues: CAWNRLAEYNEQFF. As DNA, the CDR3 is TGTGCCTGGAATCGGCTAGCGGAATACAATGAGCAGTTCTTC.